A single sample gave rise to the 12 T cell receptor beta chains below, sequenced in a study of shared T cell receptors in the human thymus. TCRdb's table, derived via immunoSEQ multiplex PCR, lists solely in-frame clones and lacks some. The data show roughly 710,000 clones, approximately 83% seen once. The same sample was also studied in work on human thymus T cells.

The sequenced sample was thymocytes. These TCRs come from a girl less than two years old with a congenital heart defect.

CDR3 sequence reads: CASSRPGTSGPTGNYNEQFF. In DNA form, the CDR3 reads TGCGCCAGCAGCCGACCCGGGACTAGCGGGCCTACAGGAAACTACAATGAGCAGTTCTTC. The rearrangement uses TRBV5-1 and TRBJ2-1; 12 positions agree with TRBD2. Germline V gene lookup returns CDR1 SGHRS and CDR2 YFSETQ. Losses at the gene ends were 4 bases for V and 3 bases for J; bases not matched to a gene: 17. The CDR3 runs 20 residues.

The V call is TRBV29-1, the J call TRBJ1-2; TRBD1 might be the D (5 bases). The germline CDR1 and CDR2 sequences are SQVTM and ANQGSEA. This CDR3 region has 16 residues. With 0 bases removed from V and 0 bases from J, the gap between germline ends came to 14 bases. The CDR3 here is CSVEDRGRAPNYGYTF. The CDR3, as DNA: TGCAGCGTTGAAGATAGGGGAAGGGCCCCTAACTATGGCTACACCTTC.

In this sample, this clone turned up once. The rearrangement joins TRBV5-6 to TRBJ1-1; TRBD1 aligns across 7 bases. After removal of 2 bases from V and 1 base from J, the junction contained 8 bases not matched to a gene. Germline V gene lookup returns CDR1 SGHDT and CDR2 YYEEEE. The CDR3 contains 16 residues. The CDR3 nucleotides are TGTGCCAGCAGCTTAGTTCGGGACAGACAGAACACTGAAGCTTTCTTT. Translating it yields CASSLVRDRQNTEAFF.

The chain links TRBV4-1 to TRBJ2-7; tentative D call: TRBD1 (6 bases). Germline CDR1 reads MGHRA; CDR2 reads YSYEKL. Trimming took 4 bases from V and 4 from J, leaving 17 bases between them. The CDR3 extends over 15 amino acids. The CDR3 sequence: CASSPGSGTPYEQYF. CDR3 DNA sequence: TGCGCCAGCAGCCCAGGGTCCGGGACACCTTACGAGCAGTACTTC.

The chain combines TRBV5-6 with TRBJ1-2, with D possibly TRBD1 on 5 matching bases. The germline V and J ends were trimmed by 0 bases and 8 bases, with 14 bases remaining between them. This CDR3 is built from 14 residues. Germline V gene data show CDR1 as SGHDT and CDR2 as YYEEEE. CDR3: CASSLVSGRMGYTF. CDR3 DNA: TGTGCCAGCAGCTTGGTGTCAGGGAGGATGGGCTACACCTTC.

This clone was seen a handful of times. The rearrangement joins TRBV19 to TRBJ1-5; tentatively, D is TRBD1 (6 bases). V was cut by 2 bases and J by 4 bases, with 15 bases left in between. CDR1 LNHDA and CDR2 SQIVND come from the germline V gene (reference sequence). The CDR3 contains 16 residues. The CDR3 sequence: CASSIFGNRANQPQHF. The CDR3 DNA reads as TGTGCCAGTAGTATATTTGGGAACAGGGCGAATCAGCCCCAGCATTTT.

The chain employs TRBV5-1 and TRBJ1-2, with 9 bases matching TRBD1. The CDR3 is 17 residues long. The germline CDR1 and CDR2 sequences are SGHRS and YFSETQ. V shed 4 bases and J 2 bases; nucleotides not matched to a gene: 12. CDR3 protein: CASSRWGSGTGNYGYTF. In nucleotides, the CDR3 is TGCGCCAGCAGCCGTTGGGGTTCCGGGACAGGGAACTATGGCTACACCTTC.

The V call is TRBV6-1, the J call TRBJ1-2, with 10 bases fitting TRBD1. Germline V gene lookup returns CDR1 MNHNS and CDR2 SASEGT. V lost 3 bases and J lost 3; bases outside the gene matches: 7. CDR3 length: 16 residues. The CDR3 nucleotides read TGTGCCAGCAGTGAGCCGGGACAGGGGAGAGACTATGGCTACACCTTC. It specifies CASSEPGQGRDYGYTF.

The CDR3 DNA follows: TGCGCCAGCAGCCAGGACAGGGGTGGACTTGCTGGGGAGCTGTTTTTT. It encodes CASSQDRGGLAGELFF. This chain links TRBV4-1 with TRBJ2-2, with 9 bases matching TRBD1. This CDR3 has 16 residues. Per the germline V gene, CDR1 is MGHRA and CDR2 is YSYEKL. V lost 3 bases and J lost 8; bases outside the gene matches: 10.

V and J are TRBV5-8 and TRBJ1-2; 10 bases align to TRBD1. CDR3 length: 16 residues. Trimming took 4 bases from V and 5 from J; bases not matched to a gene: 11. CDR1 and CDR2 from the germline V gene are SGHTS and YDEGEE. CDR3 sequence reads: CASSQPDRGPGYGYTF. The CDR3 region has the DNA TGTGCCAGCAGCCAACCTGACAGGGGGCCCGGGTATGGCTACACCTTC.

V usage is TRBV12-5 and J usage is TRBJ2-3; TRBD1 might be the D (6 bases). In germline, CDR1 is LGHNT, CDR2 FRNRAP. Trimming removed 7 bases at V and 5 bases at J, with 19 bases between. The CDR3 contains 15 residues. The CDR3 protein is CASAYLGVRGDTQYF. In nucleotides, the CDR3 is TGTGCTAGTGCCTACCTGGGGGTCAGGGGAGATACGCAGTATTTT.

V is TRBV25-1 and J is TRBJ2-7; 8 bases agree with TRBD1. Germline values: CDR1 MGHDK, CDR2 SYGVNS. This CDR3 is built from 16 residues. V lost 2 bases, J lost 5 bases, and 11 bases stayed unmatched. Here the CDR3 reads CASSEPPGQGANEQYF. The CDR3 DNA follows: TGTGCCAGCAGTGAACCCCCAGGGCAGGGGGCTAACGAGCAGTACTTC.